A selection of T cell receptor beta chains follows, all from one sample in a study of regulatory T cells in long-lasting Graves disease. TCRdb re-called the multiplex PCR reads through MiXCR, storing one row per CDR3 protein. Here the sample spans a few hundred thousand distinct CDR3 sequences, approximately 23% being singletons. The sequencing here drew on peripheral blood mononuclear cells (PBMCs), taken when the disease was refractory, from a patient treated with antithyroid drugs. These receptor sequences come from a woman in her thirties or forties with Graves disease. CDR3s include the opening cysteine and the closing phenylalanine or tryptophan.

V	J	CDR3
TRBV2	TRBJ1-1	CASSEVRGPRWNTEAFF
TRBV2	TRBJ2-5	CASSGYRGQETQYF
TRBV20-1	TRBJ2-7	CSARAGTSSYEQYF
TRBV15	TRBJ1-1	CATSRDRLNTEAFF
TRBV11-2	TRBJ2-5	CASSSQAGYQETQYF
TRBV7-3	TRBJ1-1	CASSKGTDTEAFF
TRBV7-9	TRBJ1-1	CASSRTGGNTEAFF
TRBV2	TRBJ1-2	CASSPRTAPYGYTF
TRBV6-2/TRBV6-3	TRBJ1-3	CASIGSGNTIYF
TRBV5-6	TRBJ2-7	CASSFFAVWKLEQYF
TRBV4-1	TRBJ2-5	CASSQVDYFETQYF
TRBV6-1	TRBJ2-7	CASSPDISGSAEQYF
TRBV11-2	TRBJ2-7	CASSIGTSGPYEQYF
TRBV24-1	TRBJ2-7	CATSDSYEQYF
TRBV7-2	TRBJ1-5	CASSLGTFYQPQHF
TRBV25-1	TRBJ1-1	CASSLLGDTEAFF
TRBV10-3	TRBJ1-1	CAISDSAGGRAEAFF
TRBV5-1	TRBJ1-1	CASSFPGVTEAFF
TRBV11-2	TRBJ2-1	CASSPLSGAGEQFF
TRBV3-1	.	CASRSRGVPQETQYF
TRBV10-3	TRBJ2-5	CAISPGQETQYF
TRBV28	TRBJ1-5	CASRTARANQPQHF
TRBV5-1	TRBJ2-7	CASSGPGQGFNEQYF
TRBV11-2	TRBJ2-7	CASSLPRDSLGLRYEQYF
TRBV11-2	TRBJ2-7	CASSPSGSSSYEQYF
TRBV25-1	TRBJ2-1	CASSGRRTYNEQFF
TRBV7-9	TRBJ2-7	CASSPTSGEQYF
TRBV4-1	TRBJ2-7	CASSQVVGSWYEQYF
TRBV2	TRBJ2-7	CASSDASGSSYEQYF
TRBV12-3/TRBV12-4	TRBJ2-3	CASSPLPTDTQYF
TRBV20-1	TRBJ2-3	CSASPYMSGSTDTQYF
TRBV7-8	TRBJ2-7	CASSLKTSGVDEQYF
TRBV12-3/TRBV12-4	TRBJ1-1	CASIPDQGPNTEAFF